The clone carrying this T cell receptor (beta chain) was found many times. Its antigen is unidentified. The data were obtained in a study of neurological immune-mediated disorders. Findings of the study overall: Expansion of TCR clones was greatest in HTLV-1-associated myelopathy and smallest in multiple sclerosis, where it fell below that of healthy controls. The expanded clones of different subjects shared no CDR3 amino acid sequences (suggesting private repertoires in all groups).

Synthesis of cDNA was carried out by template-switch 5'RACE. The reaction used 10-nucleotide random UMIs. MiXCR, applied by TCRdb to the 5' RACE reads, yields one record per CDR3 protein. Seen here are about 46,000 distinct CDR3 sequences, roughly 3.2% observed once, and the top ten hold roughly 15%. V was pared by 0 bases and J by 0 bases, with 4 bases between. The CDR3 length is 14 residues. Germline V gene sequence: CDR1 SGHRS, CDR2 YFSETQ. Unsorted libraries came from 2 million PBMCs stored at -80 °C. The sequenced sample consisted of PBMCs. This chain connects TRBV5-1 to TRBJ1-3; D is unresolved. The sequence derives from a woman between 50 and 59 years old with multiple sclerosis. This CDR3 reads CASSLGSSGNTIYF. For the CDR3, the DNA is TGCGCCAGCAGCTTGGGGAGCTCTGGAAACACCATATATTTT.